Described below is a single T cell receptor beta chain sequence and its context. The table came from immunoSEQ multiplex PCR; TCRdb's copy has only in-frame clones and leaves some out. The sample has around 310,000 clones, approximately 88% seen once; the top ten hold about 5%. This specimen comes from a study of blood T cell repertoires in COVID-19. V was shortened by 0 bases and J by 2 bases, with 6 bases between the two germline ends. Germline V gives CDR1 MGHRA, CDR2 YSYEKL. The CDR3 is 14 amino acids. The chain joins TRBV4-1 to TRBJ2-3; D not resolved. Sequencing was done on a sample of PBMCs or T cells enriched from blood (not recorded which). This TCR was recovered from a man aged 30 to 39 who had recovered from COVID-19. Here the CDR3 reads CASSQDKATDTQYF. The CDR3 DNA reads TGCGCCAGCAGCCAAGATAAAGCCACAGATACGCAGTATTTT.